This T cell receptor beta chain came from a study of CD8 T cells in Susac syndrome. General study points: The study conceded that relatively few individuals underwent its TCR sequencing and HLA analysis.

Trimming cost V 5 bases and J 0 bases; bases outside gene matches: 11. The CDR3 contains 19 residues. Germline-derived CDR1 and CDR2 are SGHTA and FQGNSA. CD8+ and CD4+ blood T cells underwent TCR beta sequencing. It was negative isolation that provided the CD8+ and CD4+ T cells, whereas TEMRA cells were enriched by FACS. About this clonotype: Its antigen remains unidentified.

Reverse transcription of roughly 0.5 to 1 ug RNA was carried out with random hexamers. Coverage of TCR beta CDR3 amplification by immunoSEQ multiplex PCR extended to 54 Vbeta and 13 Jbeta. One entry per CDR3 protein results from TCRdb running MiXCR on the immunoSEQ multiplex PCR reads. The sample consists of about 110,000 distinct CDR3 sequences, roughly 96% of them appearing once. This TCR came from a human donor in good health. The chain uses TRBV7-2 and TRBJ2-3; 13 bases line up with TRBD2. The sample consisted of CD4+ T cells from PBMCs. The CDR3 protein is CASSLRAGTSGTSTDTQYF. CDR3 nucleotide sequence: TGTGCCAGCAGCCTACGCGCCGGGACTAGCGGGACTAGCACAGATACGCAGTATTTT.